A single sample is the source of the 13 T cell receptor beta chains below, sequenced in a study of radiation and T cells in renal cell carcinoma. As for time point: blood 2 weeks post-SBRT. Documented treatment: 15 Gy SBRT to primary tumor, nephrectomy 4 weeks later. Sequencing used immunoSEQ multiplex PCR; TCRdb keeps in-frame clones, though not all of them. Of about 120,000 clones detected, 81% appear once; the ten largest clones hold 5.8%. The specimen was blood, collected from a patient whose treatment included radiotherapy and nephrectomy. These receptors were obtained from a man aged 50 to 59 with renal cell carcinoma.

The chain has TRBV2 and TRBJ2-3; D gene unclear. The CDR3 is 13 residues long. CDR1 and CDR2 from the germline V gene are SNHLY and FYNNEI. Trimming removed 8 bases from V and 3 bases from J, with 12 bases in between. CDR3 DNA sequence: TGTGCCAGCGCCCCAGTTGGGACAGATACGCAGTATTTT. Protein product: CASAPVGTDTQYF. Variable domain in full (rest from reference TRBV2 and TRBJ2-3): EPEVTQTPSHQVTQMGQEVILRCVPISNHLYFYWYRQILGQKVEFLVSFYNNEISEKSEIFDDQFSVERPDGSNFTLKIRSTKLEDSAMYFCASAPVGTDTQYFGPGTRLTVL.

This clone appeared once. This CDR3 reads CASSPAWGGNEQFF. DNA for the CDR3: TGTGCCAGCAGCCCGGCCTGGGGAGGCAATGAGCAGTTCTTC. This chain connects TRBV5-4 to TRBJ2-1; tentative D call: TRBD2 (6 bases). Germline V lookup: CDR1 SGHNT, CDR2 YYREEE (reference sequence). V dropped 4 bases and J dropped 6 bases, with 14 bases sitting between them. CDR3 size: 14 residues.

The V and J genes are TRBV20-1 and TRBJ1-2; TRBD1 might be the D (6 bases). Germline V CDR1 and CDR2: DFQATT, SNEGSKA (reference sequence). V was pared by 3 bases and J by 7 bases, with 9 bases between. This CDR3 contains 11 residues. The chain's CDR3 is CSASLDSGYTF. In DNA form, the CDR3 reads TGCAGTGCTAGCCTGGACAGTGGCTACACCTTC.

The chain is built from TRBV18 and TRBJ1-3; 7 bases align to TRBD1. Per germline, CDR1 KGHSH and CDR2 LQKENI. The CDR3 loop spans 14 amino acids. J gave up 11 bases and V 0 bases, and 7 bases lay outside the gene matches. The CDR3 here is CASSPPTTGLSIYF. The CDR3 DNA sequence: TGTGCCAGCTCACCACCGACGACAGGGCTTTCCATATATTTT.

The chain links TRBV6-5 to TRBJ2-7, with TRBD2 identical over 7 bases. Losses at the gene ends were 8 bases for V and 6 bases for J; bases not matched to a gene: 10. CDR1 and CDR2 (germline): MNHEY, SVGAGI. This CDR3 is 13 amino acids long. CDR3 sequence (DNA): TGTGCCAGCGAATCCCGACTAGCTCGCGAGCAGTACTTC. This translates into CASESRLAREQYF.

The rearrangement links TRBV6-4 to TRBJ2-2, with D unresolved. Trimming left V 4 bases short and J 4 bases short, with 7 bases between. CDR3 size: 13 residues. Germline V lookup: CDR1 MRHNA, CDR2 SNTAGT. CDR3 amino acids: CASSVQVTGELFF. In nucleotides, the CDR3 is TGTGCCAGCAGTGTTCAGGTCACCGGGGAGCTGTTTTTT.

The rearrangement uses TRBV4-2 and TRBJ2-2; 16 bases agree with TRBD2. Germline V gene sequence: CDR1 LGHNA, CDR2 YNFKEQ. J gave up 10 bases and V 4 bases, and 12 bases lay outside the gene matches. The CDR3 loop spans 18 amino acids. The CDR3 sequence: CASSRQPGTSGGAKELFF. In DNA, the CDR3 is TGTGCCAGCAGCCGACAACCTGGGACTAGCGGGGGGGCCAAGGAGCTGTTTTTT.

This clone was detected a few times. V gene TRBV27 combines with J gene TRBJ1-2; D remains unclear. CDR3 length equals 15 residues. V dropped 6 bases and J dropped 2 bases, with 16 bases sitting between them. CDR1 and CDR2 from the germline V gene are MNHEY and SMNVEV (reference sequence). The CDR3 DNA reads as TGTGCCAGCAGGAAAACCCTCTACGGAAACTATGGCTACACCTTC. Translating gives CASRKTLYGNYGYTF.

J is TRBJ2-7 and V is TRBV13; 11 positions match TRBD2. This CDR3 spans 13 amino acids. Germline assignment: CDR1 PRHDT and CDR2 FYEKMQ (reference sequence). With 5 bases clipped from V and 7 bases from J, the junction kept 4 bases outside the gene matches. The CDR3 region is CASSTGTSGEQYF. CDR3 DNA sequence: TGTGCCAGCAGCACCGGGACTAGCGGAGAGCAGTACTTC.

This clone was recorded once. This rearrangement joins TRBV7-8 to TRBJ2-7; 9 bases agree with TRBD2. The trim removed 3 bases at V and 5 bases at J, leaving 8 bases unmatched. Germline V gives CDR1 SGHVS, CDR2 FQNEAQ. This CDR3 region has 15 residues. This CDR3 reads CASSLLAGLTDEQYF. Here the CDR3 DNA reads TGTGCCAGCAGCTTGCTAGCGGGATTAACGGACGAGCAGTACTTC.

A note on this clone: At one of its ends the junction is not consistent with the germline gene, which may arise from a read error. The gene calls are TRBV7-9 and TRBJ2-1; D remains ambiguous. The CDR3 extends over 12 amino acids. Germline loops: CDR1 SEHNR, CDR2 FQNEAQ (reference sequence). The CDR3 reads CASSFSHNEQFF. CDR3 DNA sequence: TGTGCCAGCAGCTTCTCCCACAATGAGCAGTTCTTC.

The genes are TRBV27 and TRBJ2-1; D gene uncertain. Germline V lookup: CDR1 MNHEY, CDR2 SMNVEV (reference sequence). The CDR3 is made up of 16 amino acids. The V end lost 3 bases, the J end lost 5 bases, and 17 bases lay between the germline ends. The CDR3, as DNA: TGTGCCAGCAGTTTTTTGGGCAGGTACAGAAACAATGAGCAGTTCTTC. Protein: CASSFLGRYRNNEQFF.

The chain joins TRBV5-1 to TRBJ2-5; D unclear. V was cut by 8 bases and J by 2 bases, with 13 bases left in between. Germline values: CDR1 SGHRS, CDR2 YFSETQ. There are 13 residues in the CDR3. The CDR3, as DNA: TGCGCCAGTCACGAACCCGAGCAAGAGACCCAGTACTTC. Amino acid sequence: CASHEPEQETQYF. Full variable domain (rest looked up from reference TRBV5-1 and TRBJ2-5): KAGVTQTPRYLIKTRGQQVTLSCSPISGHRSVSWYQQTPGQGLQFLFEYFSETQRNKGNFPGRFSGRQFSNSRSEMNVSTLELGDSALYLCASHEPEQETQYFGPGTRLLVL.